These 30 T cell receptor beta chains were sequenced from one sample in a study of blood T cells in healthy people across ages. For the second PCR, which ran for 7 to 11 cycles, a sample-barcoded 5' primer and a J-beta primer mix were used. TCRdb passed the 5' RACE reads through MiXCR, listing each CDR3 protein once. The data hold about 630,000 distinct CDR3 sequences, with under 25% observed a single time. The sequenced material came from blood. These receptor sequences come from a man in his sixties or seventies in good health.

CDR3 sequence reads: CASGGGGSYEQYF. CDR3 bases: TGTGCCAGCGGGGGGGGAGGGAGTTACGAGCAGTACTTC. The chain joins TRBV12-3 or TRBV12-4 to TRBJ2-7; 7 positions match TRBD2. The V and J ends lost 8 bases and 4 bases, in that order; junction bases with no gene match: 8. This CDR3 comprises 13 residues.

The chain couples TRBV10-3 to TRBJ1-2, with 9 positions matching TRBD1. The CDR3 covers 12 residues. Trimming at V came to 6 bases and at J to 8 bases, leaving 4 bases not matched to a gene. CDR1 ENHRY and CDR2 SYGVKD come from the germline V gene. CDR3 protein: CAIRQGAPGYTF. The CDR3 DNA is TGTGCCATCAGACAGGGGGCGCCGGGCTACACCTTC.

Only one count was recorded for this clonotype. V is TRBV5-6 and J is TRBJ2-7; D not resolved. The CDR3 spans 16 residues. Germline V gene sequence: CDR1 SGHDT, CDR2 YYEEEE. The V and J ends lost 4 bases and 0 bases respectively, with 17 bases between them. The CDR3 protein is CASSLDGLTSSYEQYF. CDR3 in DNA: TGTGCCAGCAGCCTAGATGGCCTAACCAGCTCCTACGAGCAGTACTTC. Full variable domain (missing parts from reference TRBV5-6 and TRBJ2-7): DAGVTQSPTHLIKTRGQQVTLRCSPKSGHDTVSWYQQALGQGPQFIFQYYEEEERQRGNFPDRFSGHQFPNYSSELNVNALLLGDSALYLCASSLDGLTSSYEQYFGPGTRLTVT.

This sequence joins TRBV7-8 and TRBJ1-4; D is uncertain. CDR3 length equals 14 residues. Germline CDR1 and CDR2: SGHVS and FQNEAQ. The V end was cut by 1 base, the J end by 4 bases, with 7 bases between. The CDR3 loop is CASSLESFNEKLFF. CDR3 sequence (DNA): TGTGCCAGCAGCTTAGAGAGTTTTAATGAAAAACTGTTTTTT.

The gene calls are TRBV25-1 and TRBJ2-5, with 7 positions matching TRBD2. This CDR3 has 13 amino acids. The germline gives CDR1 MGHDK, CDR2 SYGVNS. The V and J ends lost 2 bases and 5 bases, in that order; junction bases with no gene match: 2. This chain's CDR3 is CASSELAAETQYF. For the CDR3, the DNA is TGTGCCAGCAGTGAACTAGCGGCGGAGACCCAGTACTTC.

V usage is TRBV6-2 or TRBV6-3 and J usage is TRBJ2-3, with 12 bases fitting TRBD2. There are 16 residues in the CDR3. The V gene's germline CDR1 is MNHEY and CDR2 SVGEGT. Trimming at V came to 5 bases and at J to 7 bases, leaving 10 bases not matched to a gene. CDR3 DNA sequence: TGTGCCAGCAGTAAGACCCTAGCGGGAGGGCCGAATACGCAGTATTTT. Protein: CASSKTLAGGPNTQYF.

V gene TRBV18 combines with J gene TRBJ2-7; TRBD2 matches 10 bases. The V segment lost 6 bases and the J segment 5 bases; nucleotides outside the gene matches: 4. The CDR3 sequence is 13 residues long. Germline lookup yields CDR1 KGHSH and CDR2 LQKENI. The DNA for the CDR3 is TGTGCCAGCTCCAGCGGGAGGGTAAACGAGCAGTACTTC. Translation: CASSSGRVNEQYF.

V usage is TRBV20-1 and J usage is TRBJ2-1, with TRBD2 matching 9 bases. CDR1 and CDR2 from the germline V gene are DFQATT and SNEGSKA (reference sequence). V lost 1 base to trimming and J lost 6 bases; unmatched junction nucleotides: 7. This CDR3 has 15 amino acids. CDR3 nucleotide sequence: TGCAGTGCTAGAGCTGCTAGCGGGAAAAGCAATGAGCAGTTCTTC. Encoded protein: CSARAASGKSNEQFF.

This chain uses TRBV6-2 or TRBV6-3 with TRBJ1-1; D gene ambiguous. The CDR3 contains 13 residues. Germline loops: CDR1 MNHEY, CDR2 SVGEGT. V was pared by 6 bases and J by 1 base, with 9 bases between. The CDR3: CASREMENTEAFF. The CDR3 nucleotides are TGTGCCAGCAGGGAAATGGAGAACACTGAAGCTTTCTTT.

In DNA form, the CDR3 reads TGTGCCAGCAGTTCCCCCGAACGACATTCCTACGAGCAGTACTTC. It codes for CASSSPERHSYEQYF. The V and J genes are TRBV28 and TRBJ2-7; no firm D call. The CDR3 runs to 15 residues. V lost 4 bases to trimming and J lost 1 base, with 14 bases between them. From germline, CDR1 is MDHEN and CDR2 SYDVKM.

This clonotype appeared a few times. V and J are TRBV7-8 and TRBJ2-3; perhaps TRBD1 as D (7 bases). Trimming removed 1 base from V and 4 bases from J, with 12 bases in between. Germline V gene sequence: CDR1 SGHVS, CDR2 FQNEAQ. This CDR3 spans 15 amino acids. The CDR3 DNA reads TGTGCCAGCAGCTTAGGCAGGGGGGCGGCAGATACGCAGTATTTT. It encodes CASSLGRGAADTQYF.

The chain links TRBV7-9 to TRBJ2-7; D is unclear. The V gene lost 5 bases and the J gene lost 0 bases, with 11 bases spanning the gap. The CDR3 runs to 14 residues. Germline-derived CDR1 and CDR2 are SEHNR and FQNEAQ (reference sequence). This CDR3 is CASSPGGFSYEQYF. Written as DNA, the CDR3 is TGTGCCAGCAGCCCGGGCGGCTTCTCCTACGAGCAGTACTTC. Variable domain in full (rest from reference TRBV7-9 and TRBJ2-7): DTGVSQNPRHKITKRGQNVTFRCDPISEHNRLYWYRQTLGQGPEFLTYFQNEAQLEKSRLLSDRFSAERPKGSFSTLEIQRTEQGDSAMYLCASSPGGFSYEQYFGPGTRLTVT.

V and J are TRBV20-1 and TRBJ1-5; no clear D. Trimming stripped 4 bases from V and 3 bases from J, with 13 bases between. The CDR3 covers 14 residues. Germline V lookup: CDR1 DFQATT, CDR2 SNEGSKA (reference sequence). The CDR3 sequence: CSAKPSGFNQPQHF. DNA for the CDR3: TGCAGTGCTAAGCCGAGTGGGTTCAATCAGCCCCAGCATTTT.

This clonotype came up a few times. CDR3 sequence: CAIGREGGNEQFF. The CDR3 coding sequence is TGTGCCATCGGGCGGGAGGGTGGAAATGAGCAGTTCTTC. V and J are TRBV10-3 and TRBJ2-5; TRBD2 agrees at 9 bases. The closer fit of TRBJ2-1 to the DNA end suggests the J call may be wrong. This CDR3 spans 13 amino acids. Germline V gene lookup returns CDR1 ENHRY and CDR2 SYGVKD.

The rearrangement uses TRBV10-3 and TRBJ2-2; D possibly matches TRBD1 or TRBD2 (6 bases each). Trimming shortened V by 9 bases and J by 1 base, and 12 bases separated the two germline ends. Germline loops: CDR1 ENHRY, CDR2 SYGVKD. The CDR3 totals 14 residues. DNA for the CDR3: TGTGCCATTGCTGGGGGGCAGAACACCGGGGAGCTGTTTTTT. Protein sequence: CAIAGGQNTGELFF.

The chain couples TRBV29-1 to TRBJ1-2; D ambiguous. Deletions cut 7 bases from V and 0 bases from J, with 12 bases between. Germline V lookup: CDR1 SQVTM, CDR2 ANQGSEA. This CDR3 spans 13 amino acids. The DNA for the CDR3 is TGCAGCGCCAAACGGGTAGCTAACTATGGCTACACCTTC. It encodes CSAKRVANYGYTF.

Notes on this clonotype: Germline is not matched at one junction end, which may reflect a read error. V and J are TRBV11-2 and TRBJ2-5, with D perhaps being TRBD1 or TRBD2 (5 bases each). The CDR3 spans 14 residues. In germline, CDR1 is SGHAT, CDR2 FQNNGV. The CDR3 region is CASNLVKGSETQYF. DNA for the CDR3: TGTGCCAGCAACTTAGTCAAGGGGAGTGAGACCCAGTACTTC.

The rearrangement links TRBV2 to TRBJ2-1; 9 bases fit TRBD2. CDR1 SNHLY and CDR2 FYNNEI come from the germline V gene. V dropped 3 bases and J dropped 3; count of bases not matched to a gene: 3. The length of the CDR3 is 15 residues. CDR3 in DNA: TGTGCCAGCAGTGAGCGAGCGGGGGGCTACAATGAGCAGTTCTTC. The encoded protein is CASSERAGGYNEQFF.

The chain links TRBV7-9 to TRBJ1-5; D remains unclear. V gave up 4 bases and J gave up 4 bases, with 11 bases separating them. Germline lookup yields CDR1 SEHNR and CDR2 FQNEAQ (reference sequence). There are 14 residues in the CDR3. Here the CDR3 reads CASSSGRINQPQHF. The DNA for the CDR3 is TGTGCCAGCAGCTCCGGACGGATAAATCAGCCCCAGCATTTT.

The chain combines TRBV10-2 with TRBJ2-1; 11 bases align to TRBD2. After removal of 7 bases from V and 8 bases from J, the junction contained 4 bases not matched to a gene. The CDR3 loop spans 13 amino acids. Germline CDR1 is WSHSY and CDR2 is SAAADI. In DNA, the CDR3 is TGCGCCAGCAAAGTAGCGGGAGGGGATGAGCAGTTCTTC. Its protein product is CASKVAGGDEQFF.

This clonotype was detected a few times. The chain combines TRBV10-3 with TRBJ1-1; D call uncertain. Between the trimmed V and J ends, which lost 7 bases and 8 bases, there was a span of 17 bases. This CDR3 contains 13 residues. Germline CDR1 ENHRY, CDR2 SYGVKD. The CDR3 DNA follows: TGTGCCATCAAAGAGCTAAACAGACAAGAAGCTTTCTTT. This codes for CAIKELNRQEAFF.

CDR3 protein: CASSLVDREATQYF. The CDR3 DNA reads as TGCGCCAGCAGCTTGGTAGACAGGGAGGCGACCCAGTACTTC. This chain uses TRBV5-1 with TRBJ2-5, with D maybe TRBD1 (7 bases). Trimming shortened V by 0 bases and J by 7 bases, and 13 bases separated the two germline ends. The CDR3 sequence is 14 residues long. Germline values: CDR1 SGHRS, CDR2 YFSETQ.

V is TRBV7-9 and J is TRBJ2-5, with D perhaps TRBD1 or TRBD2 (5 bases each). Deletions cut 3 bases from V and 5 bases from J, with 19 bases between. The germline V gene has CDR1 SEHNR and CDR2 FQNEAQ (reference sequence). This CDR3 has 16 residues. DNA for the CDR3: TGTGCCAGCAGCTTGGCCAGAGGGGTGCAGGTCGAGACCCAGTACTTC. Translating it yields CASSLARGVQVETQYF.

Remarks on this clonotype: A much larger clone sits a single nucleotide away, making a read error possible. This chain uses TRBV10-3 with TRBJ2-5; TRBD1 aligns across 7 bases. The germline V gene encodes CDR1 ENHRY and CDR2 SYGVKD. The CDR3 has 13 residues. After removal of 5 bases from V and 2 bases from J, the junction contained 2 bases not matched to a gene. The CDR3 nucleotides read TGTGCCATCAGTCGGGACAGACAAGAGACCCAGTACTTC. It is translated as CAISRDRQETQYF.

V is TRBV20-1 and J is TRBJ2-3, with TRBD2 identical over 12 bases. Germline CDR1 and CDR2: DFQATT and SNEGSKA (reference sequence). Trimming cost V 3 bases and J 4 bases; bases outside gene matches: 5. This CDR3 is 15 amino acids long. CDR3 bases: TGCAGTGCTAGTTTACTAGCGGGAGGAGCAGATACGCAGTATTTT. The encoded protein is CSASLLAGGADTQYF.

This clonotype was detected a few times. Relative to the germline gene, one junction end is altered; a read error may explain this. The CDR3 is CVSSLGTAYEQYF. Written as DNA, the CDR3 is TGTGTCAGCAGCCTCGGGACAGCATACGAGCAGTACTTC. The chain links TRBV7-2 to TRBJ2-7; TRBD1 agrees at 7 bases. The CDR3 sequence is 13 residues long. Germline V gene sequence: CDR1 SGHTA, CDR2 FQGNSA.

This clonotype occurred a few times. Here the CDR3 reads CASSQETRPAGELFF. DNA for the CDR3: TGTGCCAGCAGCCAAGAAACAAGGCCCGCCGGGGAGCTGTTTTTT. The chain recombines TRBV3-1 with TRBJ2-2; D is ambiguous. With 0 bases removed from V and 6 bases from J, the gap between germline ends came to 11 bases. Per germline, CDR1 LGHDT and CDR2 YNNKEL (reference sequence). The CDR3 is made up of 15 amino acids. Filled out from reference TRBV3-1 and TRBJ2-2, the complete variable domain reads DTAVSQTPKYLVTQMGNDKSIKCEQNLGHDTMYWYKQDSKKFLKIMFSYNNKELIINETVPNRFSPKSPDKAHLNLHINSLELGDSAVYFCASSQETRPAGELFFGEGSRLTVL.

This clonotype was recorded a few times. This sequence joins TRBV5-1 and TRBJ1-6, with D unresolved. The CDR3 covers 13 residues. V was clipped by 5 bases and J by 10 bases, with 13 bases between them. Germline loops: CDR1 SGHRS, CDR2 YFSETQ. The chain's CDR3 is CASSRDDGSPLHF. CDR3 nucleotides: TGCGCCAGCAGTAGGGATGACGGCTCACCCCTCCACTTT.

This clonotype has more than one count but fewer than ten. The DNA of the CDR3 is TGTGCCACCAGTGATTCGACATCTATCGCCGGGGAGCTGTTTTTT. This codes for CATSDSTSIAGELFF. The rearrangement joins TRBV24-1 to TRBJ2-2; D remains ambiguous. The V end lost 2 bases, the J end lost 6 bases, and 12 bases lay between the germline ends. Germline V gene data show CDR1 as KGHDR and CDR2 as SFDVKD. The CDR3 totals 15 residues.

The count of this clonotype is one. This CDR3 is CASSFLAPTGELFF. As DNA, the CDR3 is TGCGCCAGCAGCTTCTTAGCGCCGACCGGGGAGCTGTTTTTT. The genes are TRBV5-1 and TRBJ2-2; D possibly corresponds to TRBD2 (5 bases). The germline V and J ends were trimmed by 2 bases and 5 bases, with 10 bases remaining between them. Germline loops: CDR1 SGHRS, CDR2 YFSETQ. The CDR3 covers 14 residues.